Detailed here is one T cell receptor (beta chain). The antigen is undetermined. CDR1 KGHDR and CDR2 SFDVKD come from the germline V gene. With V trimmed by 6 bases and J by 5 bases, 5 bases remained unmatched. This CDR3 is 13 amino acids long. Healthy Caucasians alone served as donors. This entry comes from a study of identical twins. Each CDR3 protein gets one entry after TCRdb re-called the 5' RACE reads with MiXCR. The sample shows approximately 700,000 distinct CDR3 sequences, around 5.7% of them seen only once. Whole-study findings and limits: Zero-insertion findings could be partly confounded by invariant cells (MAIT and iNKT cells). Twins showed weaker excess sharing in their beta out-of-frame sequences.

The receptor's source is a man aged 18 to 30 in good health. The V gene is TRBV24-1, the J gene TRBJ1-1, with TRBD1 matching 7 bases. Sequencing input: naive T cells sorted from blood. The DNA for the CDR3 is TGTGCCACCAGTAGGACAGGAGCAACTGAAGCTTTCTTT. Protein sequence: CATSRTGATEAFF.